This entry features one T cell receptor beta chain sequence. This entry belongs to a study of control samples from healthy donors and cancer patients. Trimming took 4 bases from V and 6 from J; bases not matched to a gene: 7. CDR3 length equals 14 residues. Germline assignment: CDR1 LNHDA and CDR2 SQIVND (reference sequence). TCRdb's table, derived via immunoSEQ multiplex PCR, lists solely in-frame clones and lacks some. The table includes about 120,000 clones, around 89% detected once. This TCR was sampled from a woman aged 45 to 65 with colorectal cancer. The V and J genes are TRBV19 and TRBJ2-7; 9 nucleotides match TRBD1. The sample taken for sequencing was PBMCs. The CDR3 loop is CASSKDRGDGEQYF. CDR3 bases: TGTGCCAGTAGTAAAGACAGGGGGGACGGCGAGCAGTACTTC.